These 14 T cell receptor beta chains came from one sample sequenced in a study of blood T cells in healthy people across ages. With a J-beta primer mix and a sample-barcoded 5' primer, a second PCR ran about 7 to 11 cycles. TCRdb reprocessed the 5' RACE reads with MiXCR, giving one entry per CDR3 protein. The table shows approximately 780,000 distinct CDR3 sequences, with approximately 24% occurring only once. The same data also contributed to another study, on T cells of mothers and their children.

What was sequenced was blood. Source of these receptors: a boy aged 5-17 years in good health.

This sequence joins TRBV7-9 and TRBJ1-2, with unresolved D. Trimming cost V 2 bases and J 3 bases, with 10 bases left between them. The CDR3 has 14 amino acids. Germline values: CDR1 SEHNR, CDR2 FQNEAQ (reference sequence). This CDR3 is CASSLLGSYYGYTF. In nucleotides, the CDR3 is TGTGCCAGCAGCTTATTGGGCAGCTACTATGGCTACACCTTC.

This clonotype was seen more than once but under ten times. The chain employs TRBV4-1 and TRBJ2-7; D gene uncertain. Trimming stripped 4 bases from V and 5 bases from J, with 12 bases between. The CDR3 is 13 residues long. The germline gives CDR1 MGHRA, CDR2 YSYEKL. The CDR3 reads CASSREIRDEQYF. DNA for the CDR3: TGCGCCAGCAGCCGAGAGATCAGAGACGAGCAGTACTTC.

This clonotype was observed a handful of times. The rearrangement links TRBV9 to TRBJ2-1; TRBD2 aligns across 9 bases. V lost 3 bases and J lost 5; bases outside the gene matches: 12. Germline V lookup: CDR1 SGDLS, CDR2 YYNGEE. CDR3 length: 17 amino acids. The DNA of the CDR3 is TGTGCCAGCAGCGCATCACTAGCGGGCGGACTTAACAATGAGCAGTTCTTC. Translating it yields CASSASLAGGLNNEQFF.

The V call is TRBV5-5, the J call TRBJ1-5; D perhaps matches TRBD1 (6 bases). CDR1 is SGHKS and CDR2 is YYEKEE in the germline V gene (reference sequence). The CDR3 has 17 amino acids. V was shortened by 0 bases and J by 2 bases, with 15 bases between the two germline ends. This CDR3 reads CASSLEEQGWGNQPQHF. The CDR3 DNA follows: TGTGCCAGCAGCTTGGAGGAACAGGGCTGGGGCAATCAGCCCCAGCATTTT.

In this sample, this clonotype turned up a few times. The chain is built from TRBV6-5 and TRBJ2-5, with 7 positions matching TRBD2. CDR1 and CDR2 (germline): MNHEY, SVGAGI. The CDR3 spans 15 residues. V was clipped by 1 base and J by 5 bases; unmatched bases: 7. The CDR3 coding sequence is TGTGCCAGCAGTTACTTGGGGACTAACAGGGAGACCCAGTACTTC. It codes for CASSYLGTNRETQYF.

V usage is TRBV10-2 and J usage is TRBJ2-1; D ambiguous. The CDR3 spans 14 residues. Germline CDR1 reads WSHSY; CDR2 reads SAAADI. V was clipped by 0 bases and J by 8 bases, with 11 bases between them. This CDR3 is CASSESLEWHEQFF. CDR3 nucleotide sequence: TGCGCCAGCAGTGAGTCTCTGGAATGGCATGAGCAGTTCTTC.

This clonotype was counted between two and nine times. The J gene is TRBJ2-1, the V gene TRBV12-3 or TRBV12-4, with D perhaps TRBD1 (5 bases). The CDR3 contains 16 residues. Trimming removed 6 bases at V and 3 bases at J, with 18 bases between. The CDR3 reads CASSGPGFVIYNEQFF. In nucleotides, the CDR3 is TGTGCCAGCAGCGGACCAGGGTTCGTCATCTACAATGAGCAGTTCTTC.

This clonotype was picked up a small number of times. The J gene is TRBJ1-2, the V gene TRBV29-1; no clear D gene. V shed 5 bases and J shed 0 bases, with 16 bases lying between them. The CDR3 consists of 15 residues. In germline, CDR1 is SQVTM, CDR2 ANQGSEA. The CDR3 loop is CSVRPPGTTNYGYTF. As DNA, the CDR3 is TGCAGCGTTCGACCCCCGGGCACGACTAACTATGGCTACACCTTC.

This clonotype was recorded a few times. The rearrangement joins TRBV3-1 to TRBJ2-7; weak D call: TRBD1 (6 bases). Germline V gene lookup returns CDR1 LGHDT and CDR2 YNNKEL (reference sequence). V was cut by 5 bases and J by 0 bases, with 14 bases left in between. The CDR3 covers 15 residues. CDR3 sequence (DNA): TGTGCCAGCAGCGAGTTCCGGGACACCTCCTACGAGCAGTACTTC. The encoded protein is CASSEFRDTSYEQYF.

This clonotype was detected a few times. This sequence joins TRBV20-1 and TRBJ1-6; D is ambiguous. The V end lost 0 bases, the J end lost 7 bases, and 7 bases lay between the germline ends. This CDR3 spans 13 amino acids. Germline lookup yields CDR1 DFQATT and CDR2 SNEGSKA (reference sequence). This chain's CDR3 is CSARETENSPLHF. CDR3 DNA sequence: TGCAGTGCTAGAGAAACAGAAAATTCACCCCTCCACTTT.

This chain joins TRBV7-9 and TRBJ2-5; possibly TRBD1 or TRBD2 for D (6 bases each). The J call may be wrong; the DNA end is better matched by TRBJ2-1. The CDR3 covers 14 residues. CDR1 and CDR2 (germline): SEHNR, FQNEAQ (reference sequence). The CDR3 bases are TGTGCCAGCAGCTTAGGCCCAGGGGAGGATGAGCAGTTCTTC. It encodes CASSLGPGEDEQFF.

This clonotype has a count of ten or more. V usage is TRBV13 and J usage is TRBJ1-5, with TRBD1 matching over 9 bases. Germline CDR1 PRHDT, CDR2 FYEKMQ (reference sequence). This CDR3 contains 16 residues. The V and J ends lost 0 bases and 3 bases, in that order; junction bases with no gene match: 3. The chain's CDR3 is CASSLGYRGPNQPQHF. CDR3 nucleotide sequence: TGTGCCAGCAGCTTAGGGTACAGGGGGCCCAATCAGCCCCAGCATTTT.

The rearrangement links TRBV7-2 to TRBJ2-5; D remains unclear. The V gene lost 0 bases and the J gene lost 7 bases, with 9 bases spanning the gap. CDR3 length: 13 residues. Germline V gene sequence: CDR1 SGHTA, CDR2 FQGNSA. The CDR3 DNA reads as TGTGCCAGCAGCTTAGCGGCTCTAGGGACCCAGTACTTC. This encodes CASSLAALGTQYF.

This clonotype was detected a few times. V gene TRBV7-8 combines with J gene TRBJ1-1; tentative D call: TRBD1 (5 bases). The germline V and J ends were trimmed by 8 bases and 3 bases, with 16 bases remaining between them. The CDR3 is 14 amino acids. Germline loops: CDR1 SGHVS, CDR2 FQNEAQ. The CDR3 loop is CASFGRAEYTEAFF. The CDR3 DNA follows: TGTGCCAGCTTTGGCAGGGCTGAGTACACTGAAGCTTTCTTT.